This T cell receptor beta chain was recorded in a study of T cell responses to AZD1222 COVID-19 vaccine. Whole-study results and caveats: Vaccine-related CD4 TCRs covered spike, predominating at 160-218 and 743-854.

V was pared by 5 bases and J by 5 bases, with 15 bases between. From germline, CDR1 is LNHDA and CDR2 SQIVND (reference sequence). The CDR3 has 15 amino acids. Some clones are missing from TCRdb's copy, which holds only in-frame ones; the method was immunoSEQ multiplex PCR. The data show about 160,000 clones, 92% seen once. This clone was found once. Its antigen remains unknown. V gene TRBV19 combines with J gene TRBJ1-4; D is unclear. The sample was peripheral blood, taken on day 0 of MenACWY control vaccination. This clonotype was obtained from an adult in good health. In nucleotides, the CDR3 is TGTGCCAGTAGTTGGTTGAGGCAGCCGAATGAAAAACTGTTTTTT. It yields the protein CASSWLRQPNEKLFF.